Presented here are 27 T cell receptor beta chains from one specimen sequenced in a study of identical twins. Each CDR3 protein is one row after TCRdb ran MiXCR on the 5' RACE reads. The sample shows 1.5 million to 2 million distinct CDR3 sequences, about 32% of them seen only once. The sample consisted of cord blood. The receptor source for this set is a newborn girl in good health.

The chain uses TRBV20-1 and TRBJ2-3; 14 bases align to TRBD2. Trimming at V came to 6 bases and at J to 6 bases, leaving 8 bases not matched to a gene. Germline CDR1 reads DFQATT; CDR2 reads SNEGSKA (reference sequence). This CDR3 has 15 residues. The CDR3 loop is CSASRTSGGSDTQYF. Written as DNA, the CDR3 is TGCAGTGCCTCCCGGACTAGCGGGGGGTCGGATACGCAGTATTTT.

Concerning this clonotype itself: One end of the junction varies from germline; a read error may be responsible. The chain is built from TRBV6-5 and TRBJ1-5; 9 bases map to TRBD1. Germline lookup yields CDR1 MNHEY and CDR2 SVGAGI. The CDR3 spans 17 residues. This CDR3 is CASSLKYRGLSNQPRHF. The CDR3 nucleotides read TGTGCCAGCAGTTTGAAGTACAGGGGGCTTAGCAATCAGCCCCGGCATTTT.

V is TRBV20-1 and J is TRBJ2-1; 8 nucleotides agree with TRBD2. The closer fit of TRBJ2-7 to the DNA end suggests the J call may be wrong. The CDR3 covers 18 residues. Germline CDR1 reads DFQATT; CDR2 reads SNEGSKA (reference sequence). The CDR3 reads CSARDHSGKLFSYNEQYF. In DNA, the CDR3 is TGCAGTGCTAGGGACCATAGCGGGAAGCTGTTCTCCTACAATGAGCAGTACTTC.

This clonotype was observed a few times. V and J are TRBV27 and TRBJ2-7, with 12 bases identical to TRBD2. Germline CDR1 and CDR2: MNHEY and SMNVEV (reference sequence). CDR3 length: 15 amino acids. The V segment lost 3 bases and the J segment 5 bases; nucleotides outside the gene matches: 5. CDR3 in amino acids: CASSLTSGRVHEQYF. The CDR3, as DNA: TGTGCCAGCAGTTTGACTAGCGGGAGAGTCCACGAGCAGTACTTC.

This clonotype was seen more than once but under ten times. The V call is TRBV20-1, the J call TRBJ2-3; 11 nucleotides agree with TRBD2. J gave up 10 bases and V 2 bases, and 5 bases lay outside the gene matches. CDR3 length: 13 amino acids. Per the germline V gene, CDR1 is DFQATT and CDR2 is SNEGSKA (reference sequence). The DNA of the CDR3 is TGCAGTGCTAGACCGACTAGCGGGGTCCCGCAGTATTTT. This sequence encodes CSARPTSGVPQYF.

This rearrangement joins TRBV6-5 to TRBJ1-5; D call uncertain. The CDR3 contains 15 residues. Germline V gene data show CDR1 as MNHEY and CDR2 as SVGAGI. V was shortened by 5 bases and J by 4 bases, with 15 bases between the two germline ends. In DNA form, the CDR3 reads TGTGCCAGCAGTCCCCTCCCCAGTGGAAATCAGCCCCAGCATTTT. It translates to CASSPLPSGNQPQHF.

In its sample, this clonotype was seen a few times. For the CDR3, the DNA is TGTGCCAGCTCACCAGAGCTGAGAGGTCATACGCAGTATTTT. Amino acid sequence: CASSPELRGHTQYF. This rearrangement joins TRBV18 to TRBJ2-3, with no clear D. The CDR3 spans 14 residues. Trimming removed 2 bases from V and 7 bases from J, with 13 bases in between. Germline loops: CDR1 KGHSH, CDR2 LQKENI.

The chain links TRBV20-1 to TRBJ2-4; D unresolved. Matching the DNA end better, TRBJ2-7 makes the J call doubtful. CDR1 and CDR2 from the germline V gene are DFQATT and SNEGSKA (reference sequence). The CDR3 loop spans 13 amino acids. The CDR3 coding sequence is TGCAGTGCTAGTGGAGTCACCACCTACGAGCAGTACTTC. Protein: CSASGVTTYEQYF.

This clonotype came up a few times. The chain links TRBV7-9 to TRBJ2-1, with TRBD2 identical over 9 bases. V lost 6 bases, J lost 3 bases, and 6 bases stayed unmatched. Germline V lookup: CDR1 SEHNR, CDR2 FQNEAQ (reference sequence). The CDR3 spans 15 residues. CDR3 residues: CASSHRTSVYNEQFF. CDR3 in DNA: TGTGCCAGCAGTCACCGGACTAGCGTCTACAATGAGCAGTTCTTC.

This clonotype was picked up a small number of times. This rearrangement joins TRBV20-1 to TRBJ2-7; D may be TRBD2 (5 bases). The CDR3 is made up of 15 amino acids. Looked up from germline, CDR1 is DFQATT and CDR2 is SNEGSKA (reference sequence). V was clipped by 0 bases and J by 1 base, with 13 bases between them. The chain's CDR3 is CSARDQDGISYEQYF. The DNA for the CDR3 is TGCAGTGCTAGAGATCAGGACGGGATATCCTACGAGCAGTACTTC.

The chain has TRBV29-1 and TRBJ2-3, with 8 bases matching TRBD2. The CDR3 has 16 amino acids. With V trimmed by 1 base and J by 5 bases, 11 bases remained unmatched. CDR1 is SQVTM and CDR2 is ANQGSEA in the germline V gene. The CDR3 DNA reads TGCAGCGTTGAAGCTAGGGGCGGGGGGTCAGGAGATACGCAGTATTTT. It is translated as CSVEARGGGSGDTQYF.

This rearrangement joins TRBV7-9 to TRBJ2-4, with a tentative D call TRBD2 (5 bases). In germline, CDR1 is SEHNR, CDR2 FQNEAQ (reference sequence). CDR3 length: 12 residues. V shed 4 bases and J shed 7 bases, with 8 bases lying between them. For the CDR3, the DNA is TGTGCCAGCAGCTCGGACTTGAACATTCAGTACTTC. Amino acid sequence: CASSSDLNIQYF.

The CDR3 spells CAWSSGFSYEQYF. CDR3 nucleotides: TGTGCCTGGAGTTCGGGGTTTTCCTACGAGCAGTACTTC. The genes are TRBV30 and TRBJ2-4, with D maybe TRBD2 (5 bases). The J call is uncertain, as TRBJ2-7 better fits the DNA end. CDR1 GTSNPN and CDR2 SVGIG come from the germline V gene (reference sequence). This CDR3 spans 13 amino acids.

Concerning this clonotype itself: At one boundary the junction diverges from the germline segment, which might be a read error. The V gene is TRBV6-6, the J gene TRBJ2-3, with 8 bases that match TRBD1. Per the germline V gene, CDR1 is MNHNY and CDR2 is SVGAGI (reference sequence). The CDR3 is made up of 14 amino acids. CDR3 protein: CASSFQGAPDTRYF. CDR3 DNA sequence: TGTGCCAGCAGTTTCCAGGGGGCTCCAGATACGCGGTATTTT.

V is TRBV7-2 and J is TRBJ2-3; TRBD1 matches at 8 bases. This CDR3 contains 16 residues. V was pared by 1 base and J by 4 bases, with 7 bases of the junction left unmatched. CDR1 is SGHTA, CDR2 FQGNSA, per germline. The CDR3 region is CASSLEIYRGADTQYF. The CDR3 DNA is TGTGCCAGCAGCTTAGAAATATACAGGGGGGCAGATACGCAGTATTTT. Filled out from reference TRBV7-2 and TRBJ2-3, the complete variable domain reads GAGVSQSPSNKVTEKGKDVELRCDPISGHTALYWYRQSLGQGLEFLIYFQGNSAPDKSGLPSDRFSAERTGGSVSTLTIQRTQQEDSAVYLCASSLEIYRGADTQYFGPGTRLTVL.

With regard to this clonotype: One junction end disagrees with the germline gene, perhaps due to a read error. In DNA form, the CDR3 reads TGTGCCGGCAGCCTTAGCGGAGTTCAGAAGACCCAGTACTTC. Amino acids: CAGSLSGVQKTQYF. The rearrangement uses TRBV28 and TRBJ2-7; the D gene is possibly TRBD2 (6 bases). The assigned J gene may be wrong: the sequence end matches TRBJ2-5 better. Germline CDR1 MDHEN, CDR2 SYDVKM. The CDR3 consists of 14 residues.

The V gene is TRBV4-2, the J gene TRBJ1-5; D perhaps matches TRBD1 (5 bases). The CDR3 is 16 residues long. V shed 0 bases and J shed 6 bases, with 15 bases lying between them. Germline V gene lookup returns CDR1 LGHNA and CDR2 YNFKEQ. The CDR3 loop is CASSQDPPRGGQPQHF. Here the CDR3 DNA reads TGTGCCAGCAGCCAAGACCCCCCCCGGGGCGGTCAGCCCCAGCATTTT.

In its sample, this clonotype was seen a few times. The chain carries TRBV15 and TRBJ2-7; 15 bases fit TRBD2. The CDR3 loop spans 16 amino acids. Germline trimming cut 0 bases from V and 4 bases from J; bases unmatched to any gene: 1. CDR1 and CDR2 from the germline V gene are LNHNV and YYDKDF (reference sequence). CDR3 amino acids: CATSREGLAGGYEQYF. The DNA of the CDR3 is TGTGCCACCAGCAGAGAGGGACTAGCGGGGGGTTACGAGCAGTACTTC. Using reference TRBV15 and TRBJ2-7 for the parts outside the CDR3, the full variable domain is DAMVIQNPRYQVTQFGKPVTLSCSQTLNHNVMYWYQQKSSQAPKLLFHYYDKDFNNEADTPDNFQSRRPNTSFCFLDIRSPGLGDTAMYLCATSREGLAGGYEQYFGPGTRLTVT.

The chain links TRBV15 to TRBJ1-5; D gene ambiguous. V shed 7 bases and J shed 0 bases, with 10 bases lying between them. Germline V gene sequence: CDR1 LNHNV, CDR2 YYDKDF (reference sequence). This CDR3 is built from 14 residues. The CDR3 reads CATTDGYSNQPQHF. In nucleotides, the CDR3 is TGTGCCACCACCGACGGTTATAGCAATCAGCCCCAGCATTTT.

The rearrangement links TRBV3-1 to TRBJ2-1; D might be TRBD2 (5 bases). Near its end, the DNA agrees better with TRBJ2-7, so the J call may be wrong. The CDR3 contains 15 residues. Germline V CDR1 and CDR2: LGHDT, YNNKEL (reference sequence). The CDR3 loop is CASSQGTASYNEQYF. DNA of the CDR3: TGTGCCAGCAGCCAAGGGACTGCCTCCTACAATGAGCAGTACTTC.

The genes are TRBV27 and TRBJ2-4, with D possibly TRBD1 on 6 matching bases. This CDR3 has 17 residues. Trimming left V 5 bases short and J 0 bases short, with 17 bases between. The germline V gene has CDR1 MNHEY and CDR2 SMNVEV (reference sequence). CDR3 in amino acids: CASSPGHLLLAKNIQYF. CDR3 DNA sequence: TGTGCCAGCAGTCCGGGACATCTTTTATTAGCCAAAAACATTCAGTACTTC.

The chain couples TRBV6-6 to TRBJ2-1; D unresolved. V dropped 1 base and J dropped 0 bases, with 7 bases sitting between them. This CDR3 has 15 amino acids. Germline CDR1 MNHNY, CDR2 SVGAGI (reference sequence). The CDR3 protein is CASSYLPSSYNEQFF. The CDR3, as DNA: TGTGCCAGCAGTTACTTACCTAGCTCCTACAATGAGCAGTTCTTC.

V gene TRBV28 combines with J gene TRBJ2-7; perhaps TRBD2 as D (5 bases). Germline V gives CDR1 MDHEN, CDR2 SYDVKM. The CDR3 sequence is 17 residues long. Trimming took off 4 bases at V and 0 bases at J, with 19 bases between the two ends. CDR3 nucleotide sequence: TGTGCCAGCAGTTCCCGTCTGGCGGGTCCTAGCTCCTACGAGCAGTACTTC. Protein sequence: CASSSRLAGPSSYEQYF.

J is TRBJ1-2 and V is TRBV19; weak D call: TRBD1 (6 bases). The CDR3 contains 13 residues. Germline CDR1 LNHDA, CDR2 SQIVND (reference sequence). The V and J ends lost 7 bases and 1 base respectively, with 10 bases between them. The chain's CDR3 is CASKRTDNYGYTF. The CDR3 bases are TGTGCCAGTAAAAGGACAGATAACTATGGCTACACCTTC.

This clonotype was counted only a few times. This rearrangement joins TRBV20-1 to TRBJ2-3; unclear D gene. CDR1 DFQATT and CDR2 SNEGSKA come from the germline V gene (reference sequence). The V and J ends lost 3 bases and 5 bases respectively, with 12 bases between them. CDR3 size: 13 residues. As DNA, the CDR3 is TGCAGTGCTAGGGATCTGGCTGGAGATACGCAGTATTTT. This encodes CSARDLAGDTQYF.

The chain recombines TRBV3-1 with TRBJ1-2, with 8 bases fitting TRBD1. The germline V gene has CDR1 LGHDT and CDR2 YNNKEL (reference sequence). J lost 3 bases, V lost 1 base, and 19 bases had no gene match. CDR3 size: 20 residues. This CDR3 reads CASSQAPGGRVSREDYGYTF. The CDR3 DNA sequence: TGTGCCAGCAGCCAAGCCCCAGGGGGCCGAGTGAGTAGAGAGGACTATGGCTACACCTTC.

The chain joins TRBV10-3 to TRBJ2-7; 7 bases match TRBD2. The germline CDR1 and CDR2 sequences are ENHRY and SYGVKD. The J segment lost 2 bases and the V segment lost 4 bases, leaving 5 bases of the junction unmatched. The CDR3 spans 14 residues. The CDR3 protein is CAISVAGEPYEQYF. For the CDR3, the DNA is TGTGCCATCAGTGTTGCGGGAGAACCCTACGAGCAGTACTTC.